The clone carrying this T cell receptor (beta chain) turned up a few times. Its antigen is undetermined. Other DNA sequences from this sample encode an identical CDR3 as well. The entirety of the isolated RNA underwent reverse transcription, so expressed TCRB transcripts were sequenced. Clones were read by immunoSEQ multiplex PCR, and TCRdb kept only the in-frame ones, dropping some. The table records about 700,000 clones, around an eighth of them present only once. This CDR3 comprises 15 residues. CDR1 is SGHRS and CDR2 is YFSETQ in the germline V gene. Trimming shortened V by 4 bases and J by 0 bases, and 10 bases separated the two germline ends. This entry comes from a study of beta chain features in type 1 diabetes. Study-level points and caveats: Patients' naive, central memory and regulatory TCRB repertoires appeared more alike than those of healthy donors. Type 1 diabetes patients had moderately but significantly shorter TCRB CDR3s in all four CD4+ subsets. Junctions at VDJ sites from type 1 diabetes patients had fewer insertions and more deletions. Sequencing of cDNA might inflate the share of cells that strongly express TCR.

The origin of this receptor is a man aged 18 to 29 with type 1 diabetes. Sequencing was done on a sample of naive CD4+ T cells from blood. The rearrangement links TRBV5-1 to TRBJ2-2; D remains unclear. CDR3 in amino acids: CASSLVRANTGELFF. The CDR3 DNA follows: TGCGCCAGCAGCCTGGTCCGGGCGAACACCGGGGAGCTGTTTTTT.